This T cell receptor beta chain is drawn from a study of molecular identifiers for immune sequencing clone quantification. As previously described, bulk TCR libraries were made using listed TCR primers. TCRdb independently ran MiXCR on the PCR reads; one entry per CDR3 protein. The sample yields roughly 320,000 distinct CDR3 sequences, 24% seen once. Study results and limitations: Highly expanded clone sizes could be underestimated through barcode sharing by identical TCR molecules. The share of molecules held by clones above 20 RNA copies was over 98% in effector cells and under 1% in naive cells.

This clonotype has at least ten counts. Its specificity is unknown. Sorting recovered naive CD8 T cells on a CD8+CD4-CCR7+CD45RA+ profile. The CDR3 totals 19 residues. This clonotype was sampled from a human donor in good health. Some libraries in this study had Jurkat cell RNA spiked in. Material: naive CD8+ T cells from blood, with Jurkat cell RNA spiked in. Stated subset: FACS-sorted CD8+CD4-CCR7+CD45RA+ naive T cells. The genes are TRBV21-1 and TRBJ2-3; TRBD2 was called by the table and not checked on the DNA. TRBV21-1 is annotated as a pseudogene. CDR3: CASNSSPYLAALTTDTQYF. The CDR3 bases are TGTGCCAGCAACTCTTCCCCCTATCTAGCGGCGCTTACCACAGATACGCAGTATTTT.